This TCR beta chain was profiled in a study of T cell responses to AZD1222 COVID-19 vaccine. General observations from the study: The study found Spike-specific TCR breadth and depth rose after two AZD1222 doses.

As regards this clone: The antigen is undetermined.

This CDR3 has 17 amino acids. With 6 bases clipped from V and 6 bases from J, the junction kept 15 bases outside the gene matches. CDR1 and CDR2 from the germline V gene are GTSNPN and SVGIG (reference sequence). The assay was immunoSEQ multiplex PCR, and TCRdb's table has in-frame clones only and misses some. The sample lists 100,000 to 150,000 clones; about nine tenths were seen once. The TCR originated in an adult in good health. The gene calls are TRBV30 and TRBJ1-6, with 9 bases matching TRBD1. Sequences were derived from peripheral blood, sampled on day 0 of AZD1222 vaccination. The CDR3 is CACNPGQGALFNSPLHF. CDR3 in DNA: TGTGCCTGCAACCCGGGACAGGGCGCCCTATTTAATTCACCCCTCCACTTT.